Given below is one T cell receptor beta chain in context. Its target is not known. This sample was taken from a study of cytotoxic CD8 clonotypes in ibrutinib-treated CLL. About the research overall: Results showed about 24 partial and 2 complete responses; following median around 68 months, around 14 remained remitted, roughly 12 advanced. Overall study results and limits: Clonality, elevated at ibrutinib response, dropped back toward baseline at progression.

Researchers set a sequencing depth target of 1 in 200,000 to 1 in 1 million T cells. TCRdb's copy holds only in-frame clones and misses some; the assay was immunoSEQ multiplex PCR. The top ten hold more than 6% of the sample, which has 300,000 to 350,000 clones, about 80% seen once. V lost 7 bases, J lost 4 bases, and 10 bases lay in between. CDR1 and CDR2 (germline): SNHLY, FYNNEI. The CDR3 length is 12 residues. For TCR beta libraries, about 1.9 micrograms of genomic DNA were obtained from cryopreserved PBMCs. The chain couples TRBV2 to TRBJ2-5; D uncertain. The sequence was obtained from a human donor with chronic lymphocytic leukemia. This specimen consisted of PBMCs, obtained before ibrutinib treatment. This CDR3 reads CASMLSPETQYF. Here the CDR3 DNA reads TGTGCCAGCATGTTATCCCCAGAGACCCAGTACTTC.